The present T cell receptor beta chain was sequenced within a study of blood T cell repertoires in COVID-19. Across the study: COVID-19 samples collected from the United States, Italy and Spain covered acute and convalescent phases. T cells, B-cell-depleted T cells, or PBMCs provided the cDNA or gDNA that served as material.

Germline V gene data show CDR1 as SGHAT and CDR2 as FQDESV (reference sequence). The CDR3 is 15 amino acids. J gave up 3 bases and V 6 bases, and 10 bases lay outside the gene matches. In the source study's methods: How many nucleated cells were present was estimated from reference gene primer amplification. Using immunoSEQ multiplex PCR, the repertoire was profiled, and TCRdb retains in-frame clones only, with some absent. V and J calls and clone size are those listed in that table; D and trimming were worked out from the DNA. Among some 230,000 clones listed, less than 90% were seen once. The V gene is TRBV11-1, the J gene TRBJ1-1, with 7 positions matching TRBD1. The source material was peripheral blood. This receptor was obtained from a woman aged 55-69 years who had recovered from COVID-19. The chain's CDR3 is CASRDSGQGDTEAFF. CDR3 bases: TGTGCCAGCAGGGACTCGGGGCAGGGGGACACTGAAGCTTTCTTT.